This T cell receptor (beta chain) was profiled in a study of tumor-infiltrating T cells and Merkel cell polyomavirus (dated by TCRdb to 2017 to 2019). Turning to the overall study: The study examined CD8+ T cells specific for the Merkel cell polyomavirus KLL epitope in Merkel cell carcinoma patients. Most whole-tumor samples were approximately 25-micron curls cut from formalin-fixed, paraffin-embedded tissue blocks. Patients received varied, non-standardized therapies including chemotherapy, radiation and immunotherapies. Patients presented at varying disease stages and were followed for a median of about 2.5 years, with a range of 1. Across the study, one tumor sample was obtained as a frozen nodal tumor digest and one as a flash-frozen core biopsy of a metastasis. In about 15 samples, TRB sequencing was done on KLL-tetramer-sorted cells from blood or tumor-infiltrating lymphocytes, along with roughly 12 matched whole-tumor samples. Broad study findings and their caveats: Only a single viral epitope was studied, so T cells against other Merkel cell polyomavirus epitopes were not captured. More unique KLL-specific clonotypes in tumors (roughly 5-108 vs 0-3) was associated with a significant MCC-specific survival advantage (P = 0.0051). A higher fraction of KLL-specific T cells within tumors (about 1.9-18% versus roughly 0-0.15%) was associated with significantly better MCC-specific survival. KLL-specific TRB repertoires were found to be diverse and largely private, with only one public clonotype, shared by two patients, identified among roughly 390 unique sequences. The small sample size of the study (n of about 12 patients) is recognized as a limitation.

This clone was recorded once. The antigen this receptor binds is unknown. Per-nucleotide qualities are absent, and no much larger clonotype sits a single base away. The library was built by means of the immunoSEQ multiplex PCR assay. Genomic DNA extraction, TRB sequencing and normalization were performed by Adaptive Biotechnologies (Seattle, WA). The study's processing was this. Clonality was calculated as one minus the Shannon entropy of productive TRB sequences, normalized by log2 of unique productive sequences. KLL-specific clonotypes in tumors were identified by matching TCRbeta CDR3 amino acid sequences to those from the tetramer-sorted sample of each patient. TCRdb holds this immuneACCESS table with in-frame rearrangements only. Some clones are missing; in checked studies, unresolved V genes explain under half, and the rest has no known cause. Clonal size and the V and J genes are those of that table, whereas D and trimming came from the DNA. The sample table holds more than 20,000 clones, of which about 90% were seen once. The ten largest clones represent about 2.7% of the sample.

Robust positive staining for Merkel cell polyomavirus Large T antigen was observed by immunohistochemistry in the tumors of all patients. The study included about a dozen Merkel cell carcinoma patients who had robust KLL-tetramer+ populations, above 0.04% of CD8+ T cells, in blood and/or cultured TIL. Every patient was Caucasian, and patient ages had a median of approximately 60 years and ranged from 50 to 77 years. Lymph node tumors were analyzed for patients with unknown primaries who presented with nodal disease, or when insufficient primary tissue was available. The sequenced sample consisted of lymph node tissue. The sequence was obtained from a man aged 50 to 59 with Merkel cell carcinoma.

The encoded CDR3 is CASSQDTTSGTEAYNEQFF. In nucleotide form, the sequence is TGTGCCAGCAGCCAAGATACGACCTCCGGGACAGAAGCCTACAATGAGCAGTTCTTC. The chain is encoded by TRBV4-2 joined to TRBJ2-1; TRBD1 aligns with 7 central bases. Taken from cysteine to phenylalanine, the CDR3 has 19 residues. The retained sequence is limited to the CDR3, 57 bases, with the frame set at the first base. For CDR1 and CDR2, the germline V gene lists LGHNA and YNFKEQ. Germline trimming: 0 bases from V, 2 bases from J; junction bases outside gene matches: 13.